Below, 9 T cell receptor beta chains from the same sample are listed, as sequenced in a study of T cell changes during pregnancy in multiple sclerosis. Assay used: immunoSEQ multiplex PCR; TCRdb lists only in-frame clones, some missing. The table shows over 45,000 clones, with about 90% occurring only once. Sample: CD4+ T cells from peripheral blood mononuclear cells, taken in the second trimester of pregnancy. The receptors here all came from a female donor with multiple sclerosis, enrolled in a pregnancy study.

The gene calls are TRBV7-2 and TRBJ2-1; 12 nucleotides agree with TRBD2. The V gene's germline CDR1 is SGHTA and CDR2 FQGNSA. The CDR3 length is 18 residues. V shed 5 bases and J 5 bases; nucleotides not matched to a gene: 13. The CDR3 here is CASSPHRRLAGEDNEQFF. In DNA form, the CDR3 reads TGTGCCAGCAGCCCCCACCGCCGACTAGCGGGAGAAGACAATGAGCAGTTCTTC.

This chain links TRBV18 with TRBJ1-6; tentatively, D is TRBD1 (6 bases). Trimming stripped 3 bases from V and 10 bases from J, with 13 bases between. The germline CDR1 and CDR2 sequences are KGHSH and LQKENI. The CDR3 has 14 residues. The CDR3: CASSPATGKSPLHF. CDR3 nucleotides: TGTGCCAGCTCACCCGCTACAGGGAAATCACCCCTCCACTTT.

The chain recombines TRBV6-5 with TRBJ2-7; 9 nucleotides line up with TRBD2. The trim removed 7 bases at V and 4 bases at J, leaving 8 bases unmatched. In germline, CDR1 is MNHEY, CDR2 SVGAGI. This CDR3 comprises 14 residues. The CDR3 bases are TGTGCCAGCACCCCATCGGCGGGAGGGTACGAGCAGTACTTC. The encoded protein is CASTPSAGGYEQYF.

The V and J genes are TRBV5-1 and TRBJ2-3, with 10 bases lining up with TRBD2. The V and J ends lost 3 bases and 4 bases, in that order; junction bases with no gene match: 2. The CDR3 length is 14 residues. Germline CDR1 SGHRS, CDR2 YFSETQ. CDR3 sequence: CASSSSGSADTQYF. The CDR3 DNA reads TGCGCCAGCAGCTCTAGCGGGAGCGCAGATACGCAGTATTTT.

This chain joins TRBV4-1 and TRBJ1-5; D is unresolved. Germline assignment: CDR1 MGHRA and CDR2 YSYEKL. CDR3 length equals 15 residues. V lost 1 base, J lost 4 bases, and 11 bases lay in between. The CDR3 is CASSQGPLGNQPQHF. Written as DNA, the CDR3 is TGCGCCAGCAGCCAAGGGCCGCTAGGAAATCAGCCCCAGCATTTT.

The chain is built from TRBV2 and TRBJ2-7; 7 bases are shared with TRBD2. Germline CDR1 and CDR2: SNHLY and FYNNEI. V trimming: 4 bases; J trimming: 6 bases; junction bases outside the gene matches: 9. The CDR3 spans 14 residues. CDR3 bases: TGTGCCAGCAGTGGGACTTTCCGCGGGAGCGAGCAGTACTTC. Translated: CASSGTFRGSEQYF.

This chain joins TRBV7-9 and TRBJ2-3; perhaps TRBD2 as D (5 bases). Germline-derived CDR1 and CDR2 are SEHNR and FQNEAQ (reference sequence). With 2 bases removed from V and 6 bases from J, the gap between germline ends came to 9 bases. The CDR3 totals 13 residues. CDR3 bases: TGTGCCAGCAGCTTATCGGGAATTGATACGCAGTATTTT. Translating gives CASSLSGIDTQYF.

The rearrangement joins TRBV28 to TRBJ2-7, with D possibly matching TRBD2 (5 bases). The length of the CDR3 is 17 residues. Trimming stripped 2 bases from V and 0 bases from J, with 17 bases between. Germline assignment: CDR1 MDHEN and CDR2 SYDVKM. Here the CDR3 reads CASSLGGLARSSYEQYF. In DNA form, the CDR3 reads TGTGCCAGCAGTTTAGGCGGACTGGCAAGAAGCTCCTACGAGCAGTACTTC.

The chain couples TRBV18 to TRBJ2-5; D is unresolved. In germline, CDR1 is KGHSH, CDR2 LQKENI. This CDR3 is built from 14 residues. Trimming left V 1 base short and J 1 base short, with 7 bases between. CDR3 in DNA: TGTGCCAGCTCACCACTGCCGGGCCAAGAGACCCAGTACTTC. Translating it yields CASSPLPGQETQYF.